This T cell receptor (beta chain) emerged from a study of blood T cell repertoires in COVID-19. Across the study: Researchers got acute and convalescent COVID-19 samples from the United States, Italy and Spain. Sample material is recorded as cDNA or gDNA derived from T cells, B-cell-depleted T cells, or PBMCs.

Unmatched junction bases numbered 4, after V lost 6 bases and J lost 7 bases. CDR1 is MRHNA and CDR2 is SNTAGT in the germline V gene. The CDR3 contains 14 residues. The method was immunoSEQ multiplex PCR; TCRdb's version includes in-frame clones alone and lacks a portion of them. The data hold 650,000 to 800,000 clones, with about 90% observed a single time. Material: peripheral blood. This clonotype originated in a woman aged 18-29 years with acute or convalescent COVID-19. The chain employs TRBV6-4 and TRBJ2-3, with TRBD2 matching 13 bases. The CDR3 spells CASRRTSGGNTQYF. In DNA, the CDR3 is TGTGCCAGCAGGAGGACTAGCGGGGGAAATACGCAGTATTTT.